One and the same sample provided the 20 T cell receptor beta chains below, sequenced in a study of blood T cell repertoires in COVID-19 (dated by TCRdb to the early 2020s). Libraries were prepared through the immunoSEQ multiplex PCR assay. As stored in TCRdb, this immuneACCESS dataset retains in-frame rearrangements with V and J assigned. A fraction of the clones does not appear; measured against another copy, unresolved V genes explain less than half of the discrepancy, and the remainder lacks a known reason. Across this sample there are a few hundred thousand clones, with just over 85% seen only once. About 1.3% of the sample is held by the ten biggest clonotypes. Input material: peripheral blood. These receptors originate from a man aged 80 or over with acute or convalescent COVID-19.

The chain links TRBV5-1 to TRBJ1-1; 7 bases agree with TRBD1. V trimming: 7 bases; J trimming: 0 bases; junction bases outside the gene matches: 9. In germline, CDR1 is SGHRS, CDR2 YFSETQ. The CDR3 runs to 15 residues. CDR3 sequence reads: CASLPTGALNTEAFF. CDR3 sequence (DNA): TGCGCCAGCCTTCCTACAGGGGCCTTGAACACTGAAGCTTTCTTT.

CDR3 protein: CASSRQNSPLHF. For the CDR3, the DNA is TGTGCCAGTAGTCGACAGAATTCACCCCTCCACTTT. The chain employs TRBV19 and TRBJ1-6, with a tentative D call TRBD1 (5 bases). The CDR3 is 12 amino acids. Germline V lookup: CDR1 LNHDA, CDR2 SQIVND (reference sequence). Trimming shortened V by 5 bases and J by 7 bases, and 6 bases separated the two germline ends.

The chain links TRBV6-5 to TRBJ1-3, with D possibly being TRBD1 (6 bases). Deletions cut 2 bases from V and 2 bases from J, with 7 bases between. Germline assignment: CDR1 MNHEY and CDR2 SVGAGI. CDR3 length equals 14 residues. Written as DNA, the CDR3 is TGTGCCAGCAGTTACACAGGGACTGGAAACACCATATATTTT. Amino acids: CASSYTGTGNTIYF.

V gene TRBV5-4 combines with J gene TRBJ2-7; the match to TRBD2 covers 8 bases. The CDR3 extends over 16 amino acids. V was pared by 0 bases and J by 1 base, with 6 bases of the junction left unmatched. Germline-derived CDR1 and CDR2 are SGHNT and YYREEE (reference sequence). In DNA form, the CDR3 reads TGTGCCAGCAGCTTGGAAGGGGCGGGGGGATCCTACGAGCAGTACTTC. It codes for CASSLEGAGGSYEQYF.

The J gene is TRBJ2-7, the V gene TRBV19; 9 nucleotides agree with TRBD1. The V gene end was trimmed by 1 base and the J gene end by 5 bases; junction bases not matched to a gene: 3. Per germline, CDR1 LNHDA and CDR2 SQIVND (reference sequence). The CDR3 spans 14 residues. This CDR3 is CASSIGQGGNEQYF. The DNA of the CDR3 is TGTGCCAGTAGTATAGGACAGGGGGGCAACGAGCAGTACTTC.

The chain carries TRBV18 and TRBJ2-1; the D gene is possibly TRBD1 (6 bases). Germline loops: CDR1 KGHSH, CDR2 LQKENI. V lost 1 base and J lost 10, with 23 bases in between. The CDR3 length is 17 residues. In DNA, the CDR3 is TGTGCCAGCTCACCACGCCAAGGGGGAACGCTAACGAAAGAGCAGTTCTTC. Its protein product is CASSPRQGGTLTKEQFF.

The rearrangement joins TRBV5-4 to TRBJ2-1; TRBD2 aligns across 15 bases. This CDR3 has 17 amino acids. CDR1 is SGHNT, CDR2 YYREEE, per germline (reference sequence). V was clipped by 5 bases and J by 7 bases; unmatched bases: 10. The CDR3 DNA is TGTGCCAGCAGTCCGAAAGGCGGGACTAGCGGGAGGAATGAGCAGTTCTTC. It encodes CASSPKGGTSGRNEQFF.

This clone was seen a single time. The chain joins TRBV3-1 (or the pseudogene TRBV3-2) to TRBJ2-7, with 8 nucleotides matching TRBD2. After removal of 1 base from V and 2 bases from J, the junction contained 7 bases not matched to a gene. Germline V gives CDR1 LGHDT, CDR2 YNNKEL (reference sequence). CDR3 length equals 16 residues. CDR3: CASSQVVVAGTYEQYF. CDR3 nucleotides: TGTGCCAGCAGCCAAGTTGTGGTAGCGGGAACCTACGAGCAGTACTTC.

This chain links TRBV5-1 with TRBJ1-2, with TRBD1 matching over 7 bases. Germline CDR1 and CDR2: SGHRS and YFSETQ. V dropped 3 bases and J dropped 2; count of bases not matched to a gene: 4. This CDR3 contains 14 residues. CDR3 region: CASSSRTGNYGYTF. The CDR3 DNA follows: TGCGCCAGCAGCTCGCGGACAGGCAACTATGGCTACACCTTC.

The chain couples TRBV25-1 to TRBJ2-1; no reliable D call. Trimming stripped 5 bases from V and 0 bases from J, with 8 bases between. CDR3 size: 14 residues. The germline V gene has CDR1 MGHDK and CDR2 SYGVNS. The CDR3 is CASSRGSSYNEQFF. The CDR3 DNA sequence: TGTGCCAGCAGTCGAGGAAGCTCCTACAATGAGCAGTTCTTC.

This rearrangement joins TRBV28 to TRBJ2-4; 8 bases align to TRBD1. V lost 5 bases, J lost 6 bases, and 15 bases stayed unmatched. This CDR3 is 17 amino acids long. In germline, CDR1 is MDHEN, CDR2 SYDVKM. The CDR3 sequence is CASSLLGDRGPGNIQYF. The DNA of the CDR3 is TGTGCCAGCAGTCTCCTGGGAGACAGGGGACCAGGAAACATTCAGTACTTC.

The J gene is TRBJ2-2, the V gene TRBV19; D possibly corresponds to TRBD1 (6 bases). The CDR3 extends over 16 amino acids. V lost 6 bases, J lost 2 bases, and 16 bases lay in between. The germline CDR1 and CDR2 sequences are LNHDA and SQIVND (reference sequence). CDR3 sequence: CASRTGQISNTGELFF. The CDR3 nucleotides are TGTGCCAGTAGGACCGGACAGATATCTAACACCGGGGAGCTGTTTTTT.

V is TRBV19 and J is TRBJ2-3, with 8 bases that match TRBD2. This CDR3 comprises 17 residues. CDR1 and CDR2 (germline): LNHDA, SQIVND (reference sequence). V lost 6 bases, J lost 0 bases, and 11 bases stayed unmatched. CDR3 sequence reads: CASSLKRGTLSTDTQYF. In DNA form, the CDR3 reads TGTGCCAGTAGCCTCAAGCGGGGGACACTCAGCACAGATACGCAGTATTTT. Based on the CDR3 plus reference TRBV19 and TRBJ2-3, the full variable domain is DGGITQSPKYLFRKEGQNVTLSCEQNLNHDAMYWYRQDPGQGLRLIYYSQIVNDFQKGDIAEGYSVSREKKESFPLTVTSAQKNPTAFYLCASSLKRGTLSTDTQYFGPGTRLTVL.

V is TRBV14 and J is TRBJ2-5; D is unclear. The CDR3 is 14 amino acids. The V gene lost 2 bases and the J gene lost 5 bases, with 12 bases spanning the gap. Germline values: CDR1 SGHDN, CDR2 FVKESK. CDR3 nucleotide sequence: TGTGCCAGCAGCCAATTCAGGTCTGCCGAGACCCAGTACTTC. This sequence encodes CASSQFRSAETQYF. Using reference TRBV14 and TRBJ2-5 for the parts outside the CDR3, the full variable domain is EAGVTQFPSHSVIEKGQTVTLRCDPISGHDNLYWYRRVMGKEIKFLLHFVKESKQDESGMPNNRFLAERTGGTYSTLKVQPAELEDSGVYFCASSQFRSAETQYFGPGTRLLVL.

The chain is built from TRBV24-1 and TRBJ2-1; 7 nucleotides line up with TRBD2. This CDR3 comprises 13 residues. Germline loops: CDR1 KGHDR, CDR2 SFDVKD. Trimming at V came to 8 bases and at J to 3 bases, leaving 3 bases not matched to a gene. DNA of the CDR3: TGTGCCACCAACGGCGGGAGCTACAATGAGCAGTTCTTC. Its translation: CATNGGSYNEQFF.

The chain combines TRBV4-2 with TRBJ2-7, with D uncertain. Germline CDR1 is LGHNA and CDR2 is YNFKEQ. This CDR3 is 16 amino acids long. With 0 bases removed from V and 4 bases from J, the gap between germline ends came to 16 bases. CDR3 residues: CASSQEYSSSVYEQYF. In DNA form, the CDR3 reads TGTGCCAGCAGCCAAGAGTATTCTAGTTCGGTTTACGAGCAGTACTTC.

V usage is TRBV29-1 and J usage is TRBJ2-2; D remains unclear. There are 12 residues in the CDR3. In germline, CDR1 is SQVTM, CDR2 ANQGSEA. V was clipped by 6 bases and J by 7 bases, with 12 bases between them. CDR3 sequence: CSVPSSGGELFF. The CDR3 nucleotides read TGCAGCGTCCCTAGTAGTGGCGGGGAGCTGTTTTTT.

This sequence joins TRBV7-2 and TRBJ2-1; D ambiguous. Germline V CDR1 and CDR2: SGHTA, FQGNSA. With 7 bases removed from V and 5 bases from J, the gap between germline ends came to 12 bases. This CDR3 comprises 13 residues. CDR3: CASKWAGDNEQFF. CDR3 DNA sequence: TGTGCCAGCAAATGGGCAGGTGACAATGAGCAGTTCTTC.

This chain connects TRBV4-3 to TRBJ2-3, with D maybe TRBD2 (5 bases). V lost 5 bases and J 3 bases, leaving 18 bases between the germline ends. The CDR3 is 16 amino acids. The germline V gene encodes CDR1 LGHNA and CDR2 YSLEER. CDR3 nucleotides: TGCGCCAGCAGCACCCGAGCGGCCCCGAGGACAGATACGCAGTATTTT. It codes for CASSTRAAPRTDTQYF.

The chain is built from TRBV5-1 and TRBJ2-5, with TRBD1 matching 8 bases. The junction had 14 bases not matched to a gene; V was cut back by 2 bases and J by 5 bases. The CDR3 has 17 amino acids. Germline V lookup: CDR1 SGHRS, CDR2 YFSETQ. CDR3 protein: CASSFTPHRGILETQYF. The CDR3 coding sequence is TGCGCCAGCAGCTTTACCCCCCACAGGGGGATTTTGGAGACCCAGTACTTC.